A single sample gave rise to the 20 T cell receptor beta chains below, sequenced in a study of early T cells in non-severe SARS-CoV-2 infection. TCRdb itself ran the 5' RACE reads through MiXCR, one entry per CDR3 protein. The sample holds under 45,000 distinct CDR3 sequences, more than 4.5% seen once. This sample comprised whole blood, obtained at baseline. Receptor source: an adult who was a healthcare worker with PCR-confirmed SARS-CoV-2 infection or an uninfected control (not recorded which).

This clonotype was counted at least ten times. V gene TRBV7-6 combines with J gene TRBJ2-1; D not certain. Germline-derived CDR1 and CDR2 are SGHVS and FNYEAQ. CDR3 length: 13 residues. V lost 5 bases and J 15 bases, leaving 20 bases between the germline ends. CDR3 residues: CASSGRLRLSPFF. The CDR3 nucleotides read TGTGCCAGCAGCGGGCGTCTGAGGCTATCGCCGTTCTTC. Full variable domain (rest looked up from reference TRBV7-6 and TRBJ2-1): GAGVSQSPRYKVTKRGQDVALRCDPISGHVSLYWYRQALGQGPEFLTYFNYEAQQDKSGLPNDRFSAERPEGSISTLTIQRTEQRDSAMYRCASSGRLRLSPFFGPGTRLTVL.

This clonotype was detected many times. The V and J genes are TRBV28 and TRBJ2-7; D gene uncertain. V was shortened by 1 base and J by 4 bases, with 5 bases between the two germline ends. The CDR3 sequence is 12 residues long. In germline, CDR1 is MDHEN, CDR2 SYDVKM. The CDR3 here is CASSLSRYEQYF. The CDR3 region has the DNA TGTGCCAGCAGTTTATCTAGGTACGAGCAGTACTTC.

This clonotype was recorded many times. The chain has TRBV6-1 and TRBJ1-2, with D possibly TRBD1 on 5 matching bases. The V end was cut by 3 bases, the J end by 4 bases, with 15 bases between. The germline V gene has CDR1 MNHNS and CDR2 SASEGT. This CDR3 spans 15 amino acids. CDR3 region: CASSETTDSTYGYTF. The CDR3 DNA sequence: TGTGCCAGCAGTGAGACGACAGATTCGACCTATGGCTACACCTTC.

This clonotype came up many times. The V gene is TRBV27, the J gene TRBJ2-7; 11 bases are shared with TRBD2. Germline CDR1 is MNHEY and CDR2 is SMNVEV (reference sequence). This CDR3 is 14 amino acids long. With 5 bases clipped from V and 5 bases from J, the junction kept 5 bases outside the gene matches. Written as DNA, the CDR3 is TGTGCCAGCAGTCTTAGCGGGAGGGAGCACGAGCAGTACGTC. Translating gives CASSLSGREHEQYV.

This clonotype was seen at least ten times. This chain links TRBV5-1 with TRBJ1-1; D not certain. Germline V gene sequence: CDR1 SGHRS, CDR2 YFSETQ. This CDR3 is built from 13 residues. Trimming shortened V by 4 bases and J by 3 bases, and 10 bases separated the two germline ends. CDR3 DNA sequence: TGCGCCAGCAGCCGTCGGAGGGACACTGAAGCTTTCTTT. Encoded protein: CASSRRRDTEAFF.

This clonotype was picked up many times. V is TRBV20-1 and J is TRBJ2-3, with 8 positions matching TRBD2. CDR3 length: 15 residues. Germline V gene data show CDR1 as DFQATT and CDR2 as SNEGSKA (reference sequence). The V segment lost 3 bases and the J segment 0 bases; nucleotides outside the gene matches: 5. The CDR3 DNA is TGCAGTGCTAGCGGGAGGGCCCCTAGCACAGATACGCAGTATTTT. Protein sequence: CSASGRAPSTDTQYF.

This clonotype was observed many times. The chain is built from TRBV6-5 and TRBJ2-2; tentative D call: TRBD2 (6 bases). This CDR3 is 15 amino acids long. Germline CDR1 is MNHEY and CDR2 is SVGAGI. Trimming left V 6 bases short and J 6 bases short, with 17 bases between. The DNA for the CDR3 is TGTGCCAGCAGCAAACTAGCCGGTGCCGCCGGGGAGCTGTTTTTT. This codes for CASSKLAGAAGELFF.

This clonotype has at least ten counts. The chain links TRBV7-9 to TRBJ2-7; D remains unclear. This CDR3 has 14 residues. Germline assignment: CDR1 SEHNR and CDR2 FQNEAQ (reference sequence). Trimming took off 5 bases at V and 1 base at J, with 12 bases between the two ends. The CDR3 loop is CASSPAHRSYEQYF. The CDR3 DNA reads as TGTGCCAGCAGCCCAGCCCACAGATCCTACGAGCAGTACTTC.

This clonotype occurred many times. The V and J genes are TRBV7-6 and TRBJ2-1, with unresolved D. The CDR3 runs 12 residues. Germline V gene lookup returns CDR1 SGHVS and CDR2 FNYEAQ. The V end was cut by 4 bases, the J end by 7 bases, with 8 bases between. The CDR3 region has the DNA TGTGCCAGCAGCTATGGACGTAATGAGCAGTTCTTC. As protein: CASSYGRNEQFF.

The chain carries TRBV24-1 and TRBJ2-2; D gene ambiguous. V lost 3 bases and J 13 bases, leaving 8 bases between the germline ends. The CDR3 has 11 amino acids. Germline CDR1 is KGHDR and CDR2 is SFDVKD. The CDR3 loop is CATSDARRLFF. CDR3 nucleotide sequence: TGTGCCACCAGTGATGCCAGGAGGCTGTTTTTT.

This clonotype appeared many times. The chain couples TRBV6-5 to TRBJ2-1; D gene uncertain. This CDR3 comprises 11 residues. CDR1 and CDR2 from the germline V gene are MNHEY and SVGAGI. The V end lost 8 bases, the J end lost 7 bases, and 9 bases lay between the germline ends. CDR3 protein: CASSRGNEQFF. In DNA form, the CDR3 reads TGTGCCAGCTCCCGCGGAAATGAGCAGTTCTTC.

This clonotype was observed many times. This chain connects TRBV5-6 to TRBJ1-1, with 7 bases lining up with TRBD1. The germline CDR1 and CDR2 sequences are SGHDT and YYEEEE. V shed 0 bases and J 10 bases; nucleotides not matched to a gene: 6. This CDR3 region has 13 residues. The CDR3 DNA sequence: TGTGCCAGCAGCTTGGCGTTGGCAGGGGGAGCTTTCTTT. It codes for CASSLALAGGAFF. The full variable domain, rest sourced from reference TRBV5-6 and TRBJ1-1, is DAGVTQSPTHLIKTRGQQVTLRCSPKSGHDTVSWYQQALGQGPQFIFQYYEEEERQRGNFPDRFSGHQFPNYSSELNVNALLLGDSALYLCASSLALAGGAFFGQGTRLTVV.

This clonotype occurred many times. V usage is TRBV20-1 and J usage is TRBJ2-7, with D perhaps matching TRBD2 (5 bases). CDR3 length: 12 amino acids. V was cut by 2 bases and J by 2 bases, with 7 bases left in between. Germline V gene sequence: CDR1 DFQATT, CDR2 SNEGSKA (reference sequence). The CDR3: CSARPGTYEQYF. Here the CDR3 DNA reads TGCAGTGCTAGACCGGGGACCTACGAGCAGTACTTC.

Ten or more counts support this clonotype. The chain couples TRBV7-2 to TRBJ2-1, with D perhaps matching TRBD2 (6 bases). Germline values: CDR1 SGHTA, CDR2 FQGNSA. The CDR3 sequence is 13 residues long. V lost 8 bases and J 0 bases, leaving 8 bases between the germline ends. The CDR3 region has the DNA TGTGCCAGCGAGACTAGCTCCTACAATGAGCAGTTCTTC. Translating it yields CASETSSYNEQFF.

This clonotype was counted ten times or more. J is TRBJ1-6 and V is TRBV6-6, with TRBD1 matching over 7 bases. This CDR3 region has 15 residues. J gave up 9 bases and V 4 bases, and 9 bases lay outside the gene matches. Germline assignment: CDR1 MNHNY and CDR2 SVGAGI (reference sequence). CDR3 protein: CASSSGQGGSSPLHF. The DNA of the CDR3 is TGTGCCAGCAGTTCCGGGCAGGGGGGAAGTTCACCCCTCCACTTT.

This clonotype was detected ten times or more. The gene calls are TRBV19 and TRBJ2-1; the D gene is possibly TRBD1 (5 bases). The CDR3 runs to 12 residues. V lost 3 bases to trimming and J lost 9 bases, with 9 bases between them. Germline CDR1 is LNHDA and CDR2 is SQIVND (reference sequence). The CDR3 sequence: CASSMGRGEQFF. The CDR3 DNA sequence: TGTGCCAGTAGTATGGGTAGGGGTGAGCAGTTCTTC. Based on the CDR3 plus reference TRBV19 and TRBJ2-1, the full variable domain is DGGITQSPKYLFRKEGQNVTLSCEQNLNHDAMYWYRQDPGQGLRLIYYSQIVNDFQKGDIAEGYSVSREKKESFPLTVTSAQKNPTAFYLCASSMGRGEQFFGPGTRLTVL.

This rearrangement joins TRBV4-3 to TRBJ1-4; D call uncertain. V was clipped by 0 bases and J by 8 bases, with 16 bases between them. Germline CDR1 is LGHNA and CDR2 is YSLEER. CDR3 size: 16 residues. The CDR3 here is CASSQDRHPNGEKLFF. The CDR3 DNA reads as TGCGCCAGCAGCCAAGATCGACACCCCAATGGGGAAAAACTGTTTTTT.

CDR3 bases: TGTGCCAGCAGCGCCTTCTTAGTGGGAGGCAGCTCCTACAATGAGCAGTTCTTC. Its translation is CASSAFLVGGSSYNEQFF. The chain is built from TRBV13 and TRBJ2-1; perhaps TRBD2 as D (6 bases). Germline V gene sequence: CDR1 PRHDT, CDR2 FYEKMQ (reference sequence). Trimming pared 5 bases from V and 0 bases from J, leaving 20 bases between. The CDR3 is 18 residues long. The variable domain in full, with the rest retrieved from reference TRBV13 and TRBJ2-1, is AAGVIQSPRHLIKEKRETATLKCYPIPRHDTVYWYQQGPGQDPQFLISFYEKMQSDKGSIPDRFSAQQFSDYHSELNMSSLELGDSALYFCASSAFLVGGSSYNEQFFGPGTRLTVL.

This clonotype has a count of ten or more. The chain is built from TRBV12-3 or TRBV12-4 and TRBJ1-1; D gene unclear. V lost 1 base, J lost 1 base, and 7 bases lay in between. The CDR3 has 14 residues. The chain's CDR3 is CASSLVGGNTEAFF. The CDR3 bases are TGTGCCAGCAGTTTAGTGGGAGGGAACACTGAAGCTTTCTTT.

This clonotype was detected only once. V is TRBV21-1 and J is TRBJ2-1; the D segment call TRBD2 is taken from the table without a DNA check. TRBV21-1 has pseudogene status. The CDR3 runs to 16 residues. The DNA of the CDR3 is TGTGCCAGCAGCAAAAGTAGGTTTGGCGGGTTGAATGAGCAGTTCTTC. It translates to CASSKSRFGGLNEQFF.